This TCR beta chain was found in a study of cytomegalovirus exposure and HLA in healthy donors. Study results and limitations: When analyzed later, the rates of TCR association showed variation by HLA locus, with DRB1 the most and HLA-C the fewest. Researchers left out some V segments, among them TRBV6-2 and TRBV6-3, as indistinguishable.

The germline CDR1 and CDR2 sequences are SGHRS and YFSETQ. The CDR3 is 14 amino acids. The study ran its PCR with 60 Vbeta and 13 Jbeta primers. The table came from immunoSEQ multiplex PCR; TCRdb's copy has only in-frame clones and leaves some out. The sample includes approximately 40,000 clones, around 86% seen only once; the top ten take about an eighth. As to this clone: Its antigen is currently unknown.

The gene calls are TRBV5-1 and TRBJ2-5; 7 bases fit TRBD1. Near its end, the DNA agrees better with TRBJ2-7, so the J call may be wrong. The clonotype comes from a middle-aged woman in good health and CMV-seropositive. Material for sequencing was PBMCs. The CDR3 spells CASKPTGVVHEQYF. CDR3 coding DNA: TGCGCCAGCAAACCAACAGGGGTTGTCCACGAGCAGTACTTC.